This entry is about one T cell receptor (beta chain). Its antigen is currently unknown. In the PCR, 60 Vbeta and 13 Jbeta primers were used. Method: immunoSEQ multiplex PCR; TCRdb's copy keeps in-frame clones and lacks some. There are about 98,000 clones in the sample; 60% to 85% occur only once, and 16% lies in the top ten. This sample is drawn from a study of cytomegalovirus exposure and HLA in healthy donors. Study-level points and caveats: In an earlier analysis, about 90% or about 30%: the productive usage of most TCR beta V segments. In a later analysis, HLA-associated TCR beta chains were more clonally expanded than equally common others. Upon later analysis, TCR association rates were observed to vary by HLA locus, being highest for DRB1 and lowest for HLA-C.

There were likely unrecorded immune exposures, though donors were nominally healthy when sampled. Trimming left V 8 bases short and J 7 bases short, with 18 bases between. Germline CDR1 SGHRS, CDR2 YFSETQ. There are 14 residues in the CDR3. This TCR was sampled from a man between 60 and 75 years old in good health and CMV-seropositive. The V call is TRBV5-1, the J call TRBJ2-2; the D gene is possibly TRBD1 (5 bases). Sequencing was done on a sample of PBMCs. The CDR3 is CASTLQTGYGELFF. In DNA, the CDR3 is TGCGCCAGTACCCTCCAAACAGGATACGGGGAGCTGTTTTTT.